One sample yielded the 23 T cell receptor beta chains listed below, sequenced in a study of cytomegalovirus exposure and HLA in healthy donors. The PCR employed 60 Vbeta primers together with 13 Jbeta primers. TCRdb's copy holds only in-frame clones and misses some; the assay was immunoSEQ multiplex PCR. The top ten hold 2.5% to 3.5% of the sample, which has approximately 170,000 clones, around 67% seen once. Sample: PBMCs. The receptors derive from a woman in her 30s in good health and CMV-seropositive.

The chain links TRBV4-1 to TRBJ2-7, with TRBD2 matching over 11 bases. Germline CDR1 reads MGHRA; CDR2 reads YSYEKL. V shed 1 base, J shed 4 bases, and the junction held 6 bases outside the gene matches. The CDR3 is 16 residues long. CDR3 nucleotides: TGCGCCAGCAGCCAAGCTCCCCTAGCGGGAGGTTACGAGCAGTACTTC. Translation gives CASSQAPLAGGYEQYF.

The chain joins TRBV6-5 to TRBJ1-5; D perhaps matches TRBD1 (5 bases). This CDR3 has 15 amino acids. Trimming took off 2 bases at V and 5 bases at J, with 13 bases between the two ends. The germline V gene encodes CDR1 MNHEY and CDR2 SVGAGI. CDR3 residues: CASSYGRQGHQPQHF. The CDR3 DNA follows: TGTGCCAGCAGTTACGGGCGCCAGGGTCATCAGCCCCAGCATTTT.

This chain uses TRBV5-1 with TRBJ2-5, with 9 positions matching TRBD2. Germline V gene data show CDR1 as SGHRS and CDR2 as YFSETQ. Trimming at V came to 0 bases and at J to 1 base, leaving 4 bases not matched to a gene. The CDR3 sequence is 16 residues long. The CDR3 DNA is TGCGCCAGCAGCTTGGGGGCGGGAGGGGCCCAAGAGACCCAGTACTTC. This encodes CASSLGAGGAQETQYF.

The chain is built from TRBV11-2 and TRBJ2-2; TRBD1 aligns across 7 bases. Germline V gene data show CDR1 as SGHAT and CDR2 as FQNNGV. The CDR3 contains 16 residues. Unmatched junction bases numbered 8, after V lost 2 bases and J lost 5 bases. CDR3 bases: TGTGCCAGCAGCTTATTGAGGGGGCGCGGGACCGGGGAGCTGTTTTTT. This sequence encodes CASSLLRGRGTGELFF.

This sequence joins TRBV6-1 and TRBJ1-1, with 7 bases matching TRBD1. Germline loops: CDR1 MNHNS, CDR2 SASEGT. V lost 6 bases, J lost 0 bases, and 4 bases stayed unmatched. This CDR3 is 14 amino acids long. This chain's CDR3 is CASSLGQVNTEAFF. For the CDR3, the DNA is TGTGCCAGCAGCCTAGGACAGGTGAACACTGAAGCTTTCTTT.

This clone appeared a single time. In nucleotides, the CDR3 is TGTGCCAGCAGTTTTGGACAGGGTCTAACTGAAGCTTTCTTT. Translated, it gives CASSFGQGLTEAFF. This chain uses TRBV6-5 with TRBJ1-1; 8 bases match TRBD1. The V and J ends lost 4 bases and 5 bases, in that order; junction bases with no gene match: 6. Germline values: CDR1 MNHEY, CDR2 SVGAGI. This CDR3 contains 14 residues.

The CDR3 reads CASSLTEKRTQYF. The CDR3 DNA is TGTGCCAGCAGCCTGACTGAAAAGAGAACCCAGTACTTC. This sequence joins TRBV11-3 and TRBJ2-5; no definite D call. The V end lost 5 bases, the J end lost 8 bases, and 15 bases lay between the germline ends. The CDR3 spans 13 residues. Germline V gene data show CDR1 as SGHNT and CDR2 as YENEEA.

V is TRBV5-5 and J is TRBJ1-2; the D gene is possibly TRBD1 (6 bases). With 3 bases removed from V and 0 bases from J, the gap between germline ends came to 15 bases. Germline-derived CDR1 and CDR2 are SGHKS and YYEKEE (reference sequence). There are 16 residues in the CDR3. CDR3 amino acids: CASSSPDRITNYGYTF. The CDR3 nucleotides are TGTGCCAGCAGCTCCCCGGACAGAATAACTAACTATGGCTACACCTTC.

This clone was counted a single time. The chain recombines TRBV25-1 with TRBJ2-7, with D tentatively TRBD2 (6 bases). Germline CDR1 reads MGHDK; CDR2 reads SYGVNS. V dropped 6 bases and J dropped 5 bases, with 14 bases sitting between them. The length of the CDR3 is 13 residues. CDR3 coding DNA: TGTGCCAGCAGATCCAAAGGAGGGAACGAGCAGTACTTC. It yields the protein CASRSKGGNEQYF.

This clone showed up just a few times. V is TRBV6-6 and J is TRBJ2-1, with 9 bases aligning to TRBD2. The junction had 10 bases not matched to a gene; V was cut back by 2 bases and J by 8 bases. Looked up from germline, CDR1 is MNHNY and CDR2 is SVGAGI (reference sequence). The CDR3 loop spans 16 amino acids. The CDR3 protein is CASSYRIAGEGYEQFF. CDR3 coding DNA: TGTGCCAGCAGTTACCGGATAGCGGGAGAGGGCTATGAGCAGTTCTTC.

The chain couples TRBV6-5 to TRBJ1-1; TRBD1 matches 8 bases. After removal of 7 bases from V and 5 bases from J, the junction contained 12 bases not matched to a gene. The CDR3 totals 15 residues. The germline V gene encodes CDR1 MNHEY and CDR2 SVGAGI. In DNA form, the CDR3 reads TGTGCCAGCATCCAACCAGGGGGCGCGAGTACTGAAGCTTTCTTT. Its protein product is CASIQPGGASTEAFF.

The chain employs TRBV18 and TRBJ1-1; D is possibly TRBD1 (6 bases). V lost 6 bases, J lost 1 base, and 9 bases lay in between. Germline V gives CDR1 KGHSH, CDR2 LQKENI. This CDR3 contains 13 residues. The CDR3 loop reads CASSRQENTEAFF. The CDR3 nucleotides read TGTGCCAGCTCTCGACAGGAGAACACTGAAGCTTTCTTT.

The V and J genes are TRBV4-2 and TRBJ2-1; 12 bases fit TRBD2. The ends lost 4 bases at V and 6 bases at J; junction bases unmatched: 4. The length of the CDR3 is 15 residues. CDR1 and CDR2 (germline): LGHNA, YNFKEQ. In DNA form, the CDR3 reads TGTGCCAGCAGCCCCCGACTAGCGGGAGTCAATGAGCAGTTCTTC. Its protein is CASSPRLAGVNEQFF.

This chain links TRBV27 with TRBJ1-2; 7 bases match TRBD1. With V trimmed by 5 bases and J by 6 bases, 3 bases remained unmatched. CDR1 and CDR2 from the germline V gene are MNHEY and SMNVEV (reference sequence). This CDR3 comprises 12 residues. Written as DNA, the CDR3 is TGTGCCAGCAGTCTGACAGGGAATGGCTACACCTTC. This gives the protein CASSLTGNGYTF.

The J gene is TRBJ1-5, the V gene TRBV19; TRBD1 is a possible D gene (5 bases). Germline CDR1 and CDR2: LNHDA and SQIVND (reference sequence). The CDR3 totals 14 residues. Trimming took off 11 bases at V and 6 bases at J, with 20 bases between the two ends. The CDR3 protein is CASTNQGDFQPQHF. The CDR3 DNA is TGTGCCTCCACGAACCAGGGCGATTTTCAGCCCCAGCATTTT.

The chain uses TRBV28 and TRBJ2-2; 7 nucleotides agree with TRBD1. The CDR3 spans 15 residues. Germline V gene sequence: CDR1 MDHEN, CDR2 SYDVKM. J lost 1 base, V lost 4 bases, and 3 bases had no gene match. CDR3 nucleotides: TGTGCCAGCAGTTGGCGGACAGGGAACACCGGGGAGCTGTTTTTT. Translated, it gives CASSWRTGNTGELFF.

The chain couples TRBV6-6 to TRBJ2-5; tentative D call: TRBD2 (6 bases). The CDR3 loop spans 13 amino acids. The germline CDR1 and CDR2 sequences are MNHNY and SVGAGI (reference sequence). The V and J ends lost 8 bases and 4 bases respectively, with 14 bases between them. The CDR3 nucleotides are TGTGCCAGCCAGGAGGGAGGCATAGAGACCCAGTACTTC. This translates into CASQEGGIETQYF.

The gene calls are TRBV7-2 and TRBJ2-6; 9 nucleotides match TRBD1. The V gene end was trimmed by 5 bases and the J gene end by 0 bases; junction bases not matched to a gene: 11. Germline CDR1 is SGHTA and CDR2 is FQGNSA. CDR3 size: 19 residues. The CDR3: CASSRGTGYPNSGANVLTF. The CDR3 DNA reads TGTGCCAGCAGCAGAGGGACAGGGTATCCCAACTCTGGGGCCAACGTCCTGACTTTC.

This rearrangement joins TRBV6-6 to TRBJ1-3, with D maybe TRBD1 (5 bases). CDR1 MNHNY and CDR2 SVGAGI come from the germline V gene (reference sequence). This CDR3 region has 14 residues. V lost 5 bases and J 1 base, leaving 9 bases between the germline ends. The chain's CDR3 is CASSEQGSGNTIYF. The CDR3 bases are TGTGCCAGCAGTGAGCAGGGTTCTGGAAACACCATATATTTT.

V is TRBV7-2 and J is TRBJ2-1; D remains unclear. Trimming removed 5 bases from V and 8 bases from J, with 16 bases in between. Germline V gene lookup returns CDR1 SGHTA and CDR2 FQGNSA. CDR3 length equals 14 residues. This chain's CDR3 is CASSANYPADEQFF. CDR3 DNA sequence: TGTGCCAGCAGCGCAAACTACCCGGCGGATGAGCAGTTCTTC.

The CDR3 nucleotides read TGTGCCAGCAGCATGGGACTAGCAGAATCCTACGAGCAGTACTTC. Amino acid sequence: CASSMGLAESYEQYF. The chain recombines TRBV5-4 with TRBJ2-7; 9 bases are shared with TRBD2. The CDR3 extends over 15 amino acids. CDR1 and CDR2 (germline): SGHNT, YYREEE (reference sequence). Trimming took 4 bases from V and 1 from J; bases not matched to a gene: 6.

This chain connects TRBV18 to TRBJ1-1, with TRBD1 identical over 10 bases. V was clipped by 1 base and J by 7 bases; unmatched bases: 3. CDR1 is KGHSH, CDR2 LQKENI, per germline. This CDR3 is 14 amino acids long. DNA for the CDR3: TGTGCCAGCTCACCACGGGGACAGGGGTTTGAAGCTTTCTTT. Its protein product is CASSPRGQGFEAFF.

The genes are TRBV6-5 and TRBJ2-7, with D unresolved. Per the germline V gene, CDR1 is MNHEY and CDR2 is SVGAGI. CDR3 length: 15 residues. V dropped 0 bases and J dropped 3 bases, with 12 bases sitting between them. The CDR3 bases are TGTGCCAGCAGTTACTCCACAGCCACGCTCTACGAGCAGTACTTC. Protein sequence: CASSYSTATLYEQYF.